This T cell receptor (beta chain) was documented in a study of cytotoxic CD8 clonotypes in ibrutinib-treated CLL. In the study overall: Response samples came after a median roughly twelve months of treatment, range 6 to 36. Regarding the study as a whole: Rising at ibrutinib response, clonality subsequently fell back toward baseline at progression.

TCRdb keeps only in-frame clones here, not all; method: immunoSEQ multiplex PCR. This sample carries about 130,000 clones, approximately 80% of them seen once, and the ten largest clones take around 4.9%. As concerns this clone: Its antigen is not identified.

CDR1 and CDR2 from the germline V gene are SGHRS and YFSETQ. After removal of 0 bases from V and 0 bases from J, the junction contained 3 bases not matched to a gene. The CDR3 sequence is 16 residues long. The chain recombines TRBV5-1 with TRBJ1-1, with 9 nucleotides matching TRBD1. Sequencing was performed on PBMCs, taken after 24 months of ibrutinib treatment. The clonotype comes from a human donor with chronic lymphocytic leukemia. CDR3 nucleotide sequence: TGCGCCAGCAGCTTGGGGACAGGGGAGATGAACACTGAAGCTTTCTTT. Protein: CASSLGTGEMNTEAFF. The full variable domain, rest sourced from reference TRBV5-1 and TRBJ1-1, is KAGVTQTPRYLIKTRGQQVTLSCSPISGHRSVSWYQQTPGQGLQFLFEYFSETQRNKGNFPGRFSGRQFSNSRSEMNVSTLELGDSALYLCASSLGTGEMNTEAFFGQGTRLTVV.